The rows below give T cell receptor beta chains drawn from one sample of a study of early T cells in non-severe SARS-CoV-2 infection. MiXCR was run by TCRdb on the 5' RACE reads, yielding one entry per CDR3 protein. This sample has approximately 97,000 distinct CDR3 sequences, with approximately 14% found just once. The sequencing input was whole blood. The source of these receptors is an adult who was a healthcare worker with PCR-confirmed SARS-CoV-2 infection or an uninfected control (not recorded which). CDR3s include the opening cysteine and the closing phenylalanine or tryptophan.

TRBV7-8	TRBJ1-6	CASSLASGARSPLHF
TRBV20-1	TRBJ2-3	CSASGRGTSTDTQYF
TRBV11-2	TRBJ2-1	CASSPPGKRGYRYNEQFF
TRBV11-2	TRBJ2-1	CASSLALAGYNEQFF
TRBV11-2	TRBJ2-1	CASSFGDRTYNEQFF
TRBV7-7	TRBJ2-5	CASSRFRKETQYF
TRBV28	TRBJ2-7	CASIGRGGEQYF
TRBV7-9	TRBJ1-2	CASSPREGGVGYGYTF
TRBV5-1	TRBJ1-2	CASSSGQGGHGYTF
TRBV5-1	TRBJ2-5	CASSSTLRTPQETQYF
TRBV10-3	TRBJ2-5	CAISEYSVTQETQYF
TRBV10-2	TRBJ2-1	CASSEGLYYNEQFF
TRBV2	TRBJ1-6	CASSREHNSPLHF
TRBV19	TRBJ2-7	CASSIGAASSYEQYF
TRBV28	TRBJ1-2	CASSLIPGSYGYTF
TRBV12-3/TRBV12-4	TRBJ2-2	CASSPDGYTGELFF